Listed below are T cell receptor beta chains from one sample, sequenced in a study of control samples from healthy donors and cancer patients. Repertoires were generated with immunoSEQ multiplex PCR, while TCRdb's copy carries only in-frame clones and drops some. The repertoire holds 100,000 to 150,000 clones, with around nine tenths as singletons. Sequenced sample: blood. These receptors all come from a man between 18 and 29 years old in good health. Both conserved end residues are part of each CDR3. A D gene is named only where the DNA matches it firmly. Clone sizes are given selectively: once, few, many, or a class where the clone is expanded.

cdr3_aa: CASSQDRNYGYTF
cdr3_nt: TGTGCCAGCAGCCAGGACAGGAACTATGGCTACACCTTC
d_call: TRBD1
j_call: TRBJ1-2
v_call: TRBV11-2
clone_size: -

cdr3_aa: CASSQVVASGYEQFF
cdr3_nt: TGCGCCAGCAGCCAAGTAGTGGCTAGCGGCTATGAGCAGTTCTTC
d_call: TRBD2
j_call: TRBJ2-1
v_call: TRBV4-1
clone_size: -

cdr3_aa: CASSQTDGYEQYF
cdr3_nt: TGTGCCAGCAGCCAAACGGACGGGTACGAGCAGTACTTC
d_call: -
j_call: TRBJ2-7
v_call: TRBV5-6
clone_size: -

cdr3_aa: CASSSTDGADYEQYF
cdr3_nt: TGTGCCAGCAGCTCGACTGACGGAGCGGACTACGAGCAGTACTTC
d_call: -
j_call: TRBJ2-7
v_call: TRBV7-9
clone_size: few

cdr3_aa: CASSTGDDSTDTQYF
cdr3_nt: TGCGCCAGCAGCACGGGCGACGACAGCACAGATACGCAGTATTTT
d_call: -
j_call: TRBJ2-3
v_call: TRBV5-1
clone_size: -

cdr3_aa: CASSQFWGKNTEAFF
cdr3_nt: TGTGCCAGCAGCCAATTCTGGGGGAAGAACACTGAAGCTTTCTTT
d_call: -
j_call: TRBJ1-1
v_call: TRBV4-2
clone_size: -

cdr3_aa: CASSQDRGGDQPQHF
cdr3_nt: TGTGCCAGCAGCCAAGACAGAGGCGGGGATCAGCCCCAGCATTTT
d_call: -
j_call: TRBJ1-5
v_call: TRBV3-1/TRBV3-2
clone_size: -

cdr3_aa: CASSYVGRRSSGANVLTF
cdr3_nt: TGCGCCAGCAGCTACGTTGGCAGGAGGAGCTCTGGGGCCAACGTCCTGACTTTC
d_call: -
j_call: TRBJ2-6
v_call: TRBV4-1
clone_size: -

cdr3_aa: CASSLSTQRYNEQFF
cdr3_nt: TGTGCCAGCAGCCTTTCGACACAGCGCTACAATGAGCAGTTCTTC
d_call: -
j_call: TRBJ2-1
v_call: TRBV5-4
clone_size: -

cdr3_aa: CASSLLRTGRNQPQHF
cdr3_nt: TGTGCCAGCAGCTTACTCCGGACCGGGCGCAATCAGCCCCAGCATTTT
d_call: -
j_call: TRBJ1-5
v_call: TRBV11-2
clone_size: -

cdr3_aa: CASSIDYEQYF
cdr3_nt: TGTGCCAGTAGTATAGACTACGAGCAGTACTTC
d_call: -
j_call: TRBJ2-7
v_call: TRBV19
clone_size: -

cdr3_aa: CASSLARGGRSSYNEQFF
cdr3_nt: TGCGCCAGCAGCTTGGCCCGTGGGGGGCGGAGCTCCTACAATGAGCAGTTCTTC
d_call: -
j_call: TRBJ2-1
v_call: TRBV5-1
clone_size: once

cdr3_aa: CASSLGGVRTDTQYF
cdr3_nt: TGTGCCAGCTCTCTAGGAGGGGTACGCACAGATACGCAGTATTTT
d_call: -
j_call: TRBJ2-3
v_call: TRBV7-7
clone_size: -

cdr3_aa: CASSLQGSPGYTF
cdr3_nt: TGCGCCAGCAGCCTACAGGGGAGCCCGGGCTACACCTTC
d_call: TRBD1
j_call: TRBJ1-2
v_call: TRBV4-1
clone_size: -